Below, 6 T cell receptor beta chains from the same sample are listed, as sequenced in a study of blood T cell repertoires in COVID-19 (dated by TCRdb to the early 2020s). Libraries were prepared through the immunoSEQ multiplex PCR assay. TCRdb holds this immuneACCESS table with in-frame rearrangements only. Some clones are missing; in checked studies, unresolved V genes explain under half, and the rest has no known cause. For this sample there are about 170,000 clones; around 81% appear just once. Approximately 8% of the sample is in the top ten clones. Sequencing input: peripheral blood. The receptor set was obtained from a woman older than 75 with COVID-19, enrolled during active disease.

This clone was seen once. The chain links TRBV29-1 to TRBJ2-2, with TRBD2 matching over 14 bases. Germline trimming cut 4 bases from V and 0 bases from J; bases unmatched to any gene: 4. CDR3 length: 17 amino acids. Germline CDR1 is SQVTM and CDR2 is ANQGSEA. The CDR3 reads CSVGGTSGSTNTGELFF. The CDR3 bases are TGCAGCGTTGGAGGGACTAGCGGGAGTACGAACACCGGGGAGCTGTTTTTT.

J is TRBJ2-5 and V is TRBV24-1, with a possible D match to TRBD2 (6 bases). Germline CDR1 is KGHDR and CDR2 is SFDVKD. V lost 3 bases to trimming and J lost 3 bases, with 16 bases between them. The length of the CDR3 is 16 residues. The CDR3 DNA reads as TGTGCCACCAGTGATACCCTGGGGGGATATGAAGAGACCCAGTACTTC. Protein: CATSDTLGGYEETQYF.

This chain connects TRBV6-5 to TRBJ1-2; TRBD1 might be the D (5 bases). The ends were cut back, 5 bases at V and 7 bases at J, with 11 bases in the middle. The CDR3 sequence is 12 residues long. Looked up from germline, CDR1 is MNHEY and CDR2 is SVGAGI. CDR3: CASSPSTGGYTF. The CDR3 nucleotides read TGTGCCAGCAGTCCGAGCACAGGTGGCTACACCTTC.

V and J are TRBV5-1 and TRBJ2-3; a weak D match, TRBD2 (5 bases). Trimming left V 8 bases short and J 2 bases short, with 15 bases between. Germline CDR1 reads SGHRS; CDR2 reads YFSETQ. This CDR3 has 14 residues. CDR3: CASAPRLLTDTQYF. The CDR3 coding sequence is TGCGCCAGTGCTCCCAGACTACTCACAGATACGCAGTATTTT.

The genes are TRBV14 and TRBJ2-1, with 7 positions matching TRBD2. The CDR3 spans 15 residues. V lost 2 bases and J lost 7; bases outside the gene matches: 8. CDR1 and CDR2 (germline): SGHDN, FVKESK. The CDR3 reads CASSQLQGGRNEQFF. The CDR3 nucleotides read TGTGCCAGCAGCCAACTGCAGGGAGGGCGTAATGAGCAGTTCTTC. The full variable domain, its missing parts supplied by reference TRBV14 and TRBJ2-1, is EAGVTQFPSHSVIEKGQTVTLRCDPISGHDNLYWYRRVMGKEIKFLLHFVKESKQDESGMPNNRFLAERTGGTYSTLKVQPAELEDSGVYFCASSQLQGGRNEQFFGPGTRLTVL.

The chain recombines TRBV27 with TRBJ1-6; D is possibly TRBD1 (6 bases). Trimming pared 3 bases from V and 7 bases from J, leaving 7 bases between. The germline gives CDR1 MNHEY, CDR2 SMNVEV (reference sequence). CDR3 size: 13 residues. Written as DNA, the CDR3 is TGTGCCAGCAGTTTCACAGGGAATTCACCCCTCCACTTT. Protein: CASSFTGNSPLHF.